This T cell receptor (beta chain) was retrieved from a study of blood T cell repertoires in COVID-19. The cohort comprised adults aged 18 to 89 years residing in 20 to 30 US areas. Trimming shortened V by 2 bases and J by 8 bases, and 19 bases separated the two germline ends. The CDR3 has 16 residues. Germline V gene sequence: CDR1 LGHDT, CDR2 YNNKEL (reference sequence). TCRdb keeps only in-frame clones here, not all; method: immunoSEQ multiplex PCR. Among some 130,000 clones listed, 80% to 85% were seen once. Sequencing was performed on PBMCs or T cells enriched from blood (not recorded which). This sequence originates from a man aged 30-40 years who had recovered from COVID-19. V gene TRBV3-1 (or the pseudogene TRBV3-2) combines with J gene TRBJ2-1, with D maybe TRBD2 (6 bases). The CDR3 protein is CASSQTGAVPGDEQFF. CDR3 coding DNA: TGTGCCAGCAGCCAAACGGGAGCGGTTCCGGGCGATGAGCAGTTCTTC.